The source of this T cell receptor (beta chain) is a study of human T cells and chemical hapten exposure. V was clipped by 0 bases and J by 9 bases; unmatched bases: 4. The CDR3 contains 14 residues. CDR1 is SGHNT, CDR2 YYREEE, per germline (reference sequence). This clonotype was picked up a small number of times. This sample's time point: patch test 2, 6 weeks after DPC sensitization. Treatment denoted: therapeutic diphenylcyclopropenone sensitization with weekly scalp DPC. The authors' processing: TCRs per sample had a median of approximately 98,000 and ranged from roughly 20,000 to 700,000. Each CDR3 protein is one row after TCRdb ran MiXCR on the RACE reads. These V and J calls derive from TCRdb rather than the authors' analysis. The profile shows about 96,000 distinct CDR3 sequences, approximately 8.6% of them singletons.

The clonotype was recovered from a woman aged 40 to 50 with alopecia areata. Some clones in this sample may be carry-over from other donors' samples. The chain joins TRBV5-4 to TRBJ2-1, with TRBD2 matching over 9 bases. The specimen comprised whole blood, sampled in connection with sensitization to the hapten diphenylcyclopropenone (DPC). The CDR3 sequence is CASSLEAGGGEQFF. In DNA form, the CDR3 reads TGTGCCAGCAGCTTGGAAGCGGGAGGTGGTGAGCAGTTCTTC. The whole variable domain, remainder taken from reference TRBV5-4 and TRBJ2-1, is ETGVTQSPTHLIKTRGQQVTLRCSSQSGHNTVSWYQQALGQGPQFIFQYYREEENGRGNFPPRFSGLQFPNYSSELNVNALELDDSALYLCASSLEAGGGEQFFGPGTRLTVL.